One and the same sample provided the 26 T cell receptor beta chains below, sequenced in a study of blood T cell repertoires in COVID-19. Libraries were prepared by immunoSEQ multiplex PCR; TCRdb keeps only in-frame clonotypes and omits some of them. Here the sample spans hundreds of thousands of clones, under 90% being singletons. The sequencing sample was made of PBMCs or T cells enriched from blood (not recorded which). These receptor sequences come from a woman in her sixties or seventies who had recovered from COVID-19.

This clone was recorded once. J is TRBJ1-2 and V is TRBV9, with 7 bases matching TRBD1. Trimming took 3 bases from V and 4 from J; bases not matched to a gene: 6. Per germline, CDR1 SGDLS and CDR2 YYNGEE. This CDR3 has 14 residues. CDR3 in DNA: TGTGCCAGCAGCGCCCTGACAGGGCCCTATGGCTACACCTTC. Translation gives CASSALTGPYGYTF.

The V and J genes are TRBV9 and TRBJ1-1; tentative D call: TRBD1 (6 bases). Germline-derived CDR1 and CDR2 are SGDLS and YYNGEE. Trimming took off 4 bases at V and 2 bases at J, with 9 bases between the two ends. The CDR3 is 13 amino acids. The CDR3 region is CASSIQGNTEAFF. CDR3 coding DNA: TGTGCCAGCAGCATACAGGGAAACACTGAAGCTTTCTTT.

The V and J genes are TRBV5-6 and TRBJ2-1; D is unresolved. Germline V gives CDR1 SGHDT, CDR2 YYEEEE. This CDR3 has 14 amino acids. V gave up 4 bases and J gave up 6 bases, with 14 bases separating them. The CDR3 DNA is TGTGCCAGCAGCCCCGGTCCTCCTAGCAATGAGCAGTTCTTC. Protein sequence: CASSPGPPSNEQFF.

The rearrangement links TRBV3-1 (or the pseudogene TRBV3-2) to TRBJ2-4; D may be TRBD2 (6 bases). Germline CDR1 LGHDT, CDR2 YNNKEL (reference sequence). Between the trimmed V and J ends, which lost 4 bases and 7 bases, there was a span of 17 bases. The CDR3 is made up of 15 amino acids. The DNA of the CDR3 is TGTGCCAGCAGCCTTTCGGAGGAGGGCCCCAACATTCAGTACTTC. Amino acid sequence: CASSLSEEGPNIQYF.

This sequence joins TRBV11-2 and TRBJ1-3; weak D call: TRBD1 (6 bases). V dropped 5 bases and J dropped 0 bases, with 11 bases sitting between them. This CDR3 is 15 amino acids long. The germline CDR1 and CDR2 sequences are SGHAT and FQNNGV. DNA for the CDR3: TGTGCCAGCAGCCTGGACAGTCACTCTGGAAACACCATATATTTT. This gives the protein CASSLDSHSGNTIYF. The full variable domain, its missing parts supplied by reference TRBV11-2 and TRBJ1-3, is EAGVAQSPRYKIIEKRQSVAFWCNPISGHATLYWYQQILGQGPKLLIQFQNNGVVDDSQLPKDRFSAERLKGVDSTLKIQPAKLEDSAVYLCASSLDSHSGNTIYFGEGSWLTVV.

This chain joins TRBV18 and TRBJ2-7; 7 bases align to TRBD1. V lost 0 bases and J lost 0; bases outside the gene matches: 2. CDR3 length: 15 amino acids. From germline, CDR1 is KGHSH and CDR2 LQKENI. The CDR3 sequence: CASSPPRDSSYEQYF. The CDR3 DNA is TGTGCCAGCTCACCACCAAGGGACAGCTCCTACGAGCAGTACTTC.

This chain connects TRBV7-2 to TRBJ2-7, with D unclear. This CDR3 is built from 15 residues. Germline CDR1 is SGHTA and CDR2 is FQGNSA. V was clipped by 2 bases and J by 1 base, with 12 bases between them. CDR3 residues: CASSLFSAVSYEQYF. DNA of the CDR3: TGTGCCAGCAGCTTATTCAGTGCCGTTTCCTACGAGCAGTACTTC.

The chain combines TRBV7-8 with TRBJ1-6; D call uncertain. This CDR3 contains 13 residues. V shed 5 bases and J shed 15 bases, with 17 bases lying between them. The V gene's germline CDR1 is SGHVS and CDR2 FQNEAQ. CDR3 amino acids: CASSDSPGLHLHF. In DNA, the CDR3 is TGTGCCAGCAGCGACTCCCCTGGGTTGCACCTCCACTTT.

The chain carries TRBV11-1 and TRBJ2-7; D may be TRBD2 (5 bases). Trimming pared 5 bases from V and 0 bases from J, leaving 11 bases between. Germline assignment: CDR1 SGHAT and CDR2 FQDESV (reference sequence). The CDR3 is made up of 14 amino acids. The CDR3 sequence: CASSPQRYSYEQYF. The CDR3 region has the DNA TGTGCCAGCAGCCCCCAGCGGTACTCCTACGAGCAGTACTTC.

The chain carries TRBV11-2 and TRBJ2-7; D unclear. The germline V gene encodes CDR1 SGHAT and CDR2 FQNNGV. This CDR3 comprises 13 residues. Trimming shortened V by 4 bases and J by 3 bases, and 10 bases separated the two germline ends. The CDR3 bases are TGTGCCAGCAGCTACCGTCGAGGCTACGAGCAGTACTTC. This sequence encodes CASSYRRGYEQYF.

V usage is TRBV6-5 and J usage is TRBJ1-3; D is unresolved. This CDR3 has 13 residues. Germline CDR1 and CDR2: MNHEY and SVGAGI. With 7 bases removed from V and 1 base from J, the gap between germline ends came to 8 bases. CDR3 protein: CASKESSGNTIYF. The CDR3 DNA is TGTGCCAGCAAGGAGTCTTCTGGAAACACCATATATTTT.

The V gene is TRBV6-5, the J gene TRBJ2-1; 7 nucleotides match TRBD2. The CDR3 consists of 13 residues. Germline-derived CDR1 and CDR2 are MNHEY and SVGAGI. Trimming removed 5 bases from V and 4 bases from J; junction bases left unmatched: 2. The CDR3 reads CASSTSEYNEQFF. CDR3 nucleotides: TGTGCCAGCAGTACTAGCGAATACAATGAGCAGTTCTTC.

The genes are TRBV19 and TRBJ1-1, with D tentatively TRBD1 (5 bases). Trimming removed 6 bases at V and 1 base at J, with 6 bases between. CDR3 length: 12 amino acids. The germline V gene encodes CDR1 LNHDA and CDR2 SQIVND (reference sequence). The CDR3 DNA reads TGTGCCAGTAGCGGACAGAACACTGAAGCTTTCTTT. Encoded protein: CASSGQNTEAFF.

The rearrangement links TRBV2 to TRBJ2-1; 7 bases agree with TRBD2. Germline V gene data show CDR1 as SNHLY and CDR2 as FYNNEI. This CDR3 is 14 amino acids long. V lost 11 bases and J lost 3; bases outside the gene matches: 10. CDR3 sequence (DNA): TGTGCCGGGACGGGGCGGGAGTACTACAATGAGCAGTTCTTC. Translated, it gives CAGTGREYYNEQFF.

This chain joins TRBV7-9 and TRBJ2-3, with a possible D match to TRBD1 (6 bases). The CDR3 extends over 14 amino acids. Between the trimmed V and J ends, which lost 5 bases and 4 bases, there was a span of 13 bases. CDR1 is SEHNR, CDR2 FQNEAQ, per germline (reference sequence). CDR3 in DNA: TGTGCCAGCAGCCTATCAACAGGGCCAGATACGCAGTATTTT. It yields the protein CASSLSTGPDTQYF.

This chain's CDR3 is CASSLNGRTDTQYF. As DNA, the CDR3 is TGTGCCAGCAGCTTGAACGGGAGGACCGATACGCAGTATTTT. V gene TRBV7-6 combines with J gene TRBJ2-3; TRBD2 matches at 7 bases. V dropped 3 bases and J dropped 6; count of bases not matched to a gene: 6. This CDR3 spans 14 amino acids. The germline V gene has CDR1 SGHVS and CDR2 FNYEAQ.

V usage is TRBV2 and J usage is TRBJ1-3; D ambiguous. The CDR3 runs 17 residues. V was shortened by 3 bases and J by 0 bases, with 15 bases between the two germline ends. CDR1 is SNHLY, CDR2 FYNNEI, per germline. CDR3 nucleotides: TGTGCCAGCAGTGAGTTGGGCAGGCACAGCTCTGGAAACACCATATATTTT. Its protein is CASSELGRHSSGNTIYF. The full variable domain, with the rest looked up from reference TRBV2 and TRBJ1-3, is EPEVTQTPSHQVTQMGQEVILRCVPISNHLYFYWYRQILGQKVEFLVSFYNNEISEKSEIFDDQFSVERPDGSNFTLKIRSTKLEDSAMYFCASSELGRHSSGNTIYFGEGSWLTVV.

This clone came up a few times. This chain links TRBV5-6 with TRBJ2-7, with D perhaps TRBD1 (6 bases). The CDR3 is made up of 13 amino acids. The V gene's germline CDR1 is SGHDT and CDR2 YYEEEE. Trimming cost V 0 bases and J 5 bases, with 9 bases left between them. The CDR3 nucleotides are TGTGCCAGCAGCTTGGTCAGGGGTGACGAGCAGTACTTC. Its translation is CASSLVRGDEQYF. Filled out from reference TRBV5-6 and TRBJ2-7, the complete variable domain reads DAGVTQSPTHLIKTRGQQVTLRCSPKSGHDTVSWYQQALGQGPQFIFQYYEEEERQRGNFPDRFSGHQFPNYSSELNVNALLLGDSALYLCASSLVRGDEQYFGPGTRLTVT.

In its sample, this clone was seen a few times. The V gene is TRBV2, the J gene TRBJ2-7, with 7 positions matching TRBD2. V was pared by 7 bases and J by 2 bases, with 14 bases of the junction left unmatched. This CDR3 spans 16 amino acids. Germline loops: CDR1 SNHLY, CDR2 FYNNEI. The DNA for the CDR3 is TGTGCCAGCACCTCCGATAGGGCGGGAGTTGCCTACGAGCAGTACTTC. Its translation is CASTSDRAGVAYEQYF.

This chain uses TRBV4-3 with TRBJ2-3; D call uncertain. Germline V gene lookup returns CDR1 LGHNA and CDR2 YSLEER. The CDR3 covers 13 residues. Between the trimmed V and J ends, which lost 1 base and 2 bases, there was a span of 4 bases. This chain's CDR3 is CASSQGHTDTQYF. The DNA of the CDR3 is TGCGCCAGCAGCCAAGGGCACACAGATACGCAGTATTTT.

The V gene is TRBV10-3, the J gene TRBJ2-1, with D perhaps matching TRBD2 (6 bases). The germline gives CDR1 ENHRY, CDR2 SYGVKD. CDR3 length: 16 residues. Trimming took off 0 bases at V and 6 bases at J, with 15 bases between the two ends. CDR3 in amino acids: CAISESPGAGSNEQFF. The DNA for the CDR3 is TGTGCCATCAGTGAGTCCCCCGGGGCCGGGAGCAATGAGCAGTTCTTC.

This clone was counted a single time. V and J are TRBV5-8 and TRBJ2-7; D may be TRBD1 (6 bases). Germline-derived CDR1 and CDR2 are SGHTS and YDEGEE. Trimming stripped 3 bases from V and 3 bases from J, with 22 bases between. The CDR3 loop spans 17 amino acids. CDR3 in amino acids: CASSWGPKYPGFYEQYF. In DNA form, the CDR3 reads TGTGCCAGCAGCTGGGGGCCTAAATATCCGGGTTTCTACGAGCAGTACTTC.

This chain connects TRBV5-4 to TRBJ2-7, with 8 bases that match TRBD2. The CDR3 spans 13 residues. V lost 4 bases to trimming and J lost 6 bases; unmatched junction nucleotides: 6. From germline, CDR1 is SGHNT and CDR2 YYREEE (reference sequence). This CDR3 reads CASSMGLGLEQYF. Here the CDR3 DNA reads TGTGCCAGCAGCATGGGACTAGGTCTCGAGCAGTACTTC.

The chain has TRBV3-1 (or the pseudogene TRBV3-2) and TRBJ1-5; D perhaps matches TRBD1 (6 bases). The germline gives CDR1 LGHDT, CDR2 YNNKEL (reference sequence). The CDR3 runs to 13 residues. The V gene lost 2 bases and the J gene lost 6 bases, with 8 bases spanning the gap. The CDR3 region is CASSQLGGQPQHF. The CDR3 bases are TGTGCCAGCAGCCAATTAGGGGGTCAGCCCCAGCATTTT.

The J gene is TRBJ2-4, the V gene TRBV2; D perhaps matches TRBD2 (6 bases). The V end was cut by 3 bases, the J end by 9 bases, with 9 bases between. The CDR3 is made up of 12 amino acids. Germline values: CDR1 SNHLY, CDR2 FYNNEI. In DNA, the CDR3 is TGTGCCAGCAGTGAGATCGGGGGCATTCAGTACTTC. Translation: CASSEIGGIQYF.

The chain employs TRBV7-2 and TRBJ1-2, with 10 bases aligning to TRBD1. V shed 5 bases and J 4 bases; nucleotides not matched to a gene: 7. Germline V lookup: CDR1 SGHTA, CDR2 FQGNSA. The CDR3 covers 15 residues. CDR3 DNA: TGTGCCAGCAGCGACCGACAGGGGGCACCCTATGGCTACACCTTC. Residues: CASSDRQGAPYGYTF.